This T cell receptor (beta chain) was documented in a study of shared clonotypes between healthy human individuals. The CDR3 length is 15 residues. CDR1 and CDR2 (germline): SGHRS, YFSETQ. Trimming took off 0 bases at V and 7 bases at J, with 14 bases between the two ends. Healthy HIV-negative adults with no recent acute infections or vaccinations were recruited as donors. Each donor was a Caucasian adult residing in Nashville, Tennessee. Study conclusions and caveats: Against clonotypes common to all four donors, non-shared ones had lower generation probabilities. Only blood was sampled, and tissue TCR repertoires likely differ from blood ones.

TCRdb's table, derived via immunoSEQ multiplex PCR, lists solely in-frame clones and lacks some. Of some 1,100,000 clones listed, more than 75% are singletons. Regarding this clone: Its antigen is undetermined.

The clonotype originates from a man aged 18 to 29 in good health. Some clones in this sample may be carry-over from other donors' samples. The sample consisted of memory CD4+ T cells from PBMCs. Subset indicated: CD45RA-negative fraction. The chain carries TRBV5-1 and TRBJ2-1; a weak D match, TRBD2 (6 bases). Written as DNA, the CDR3 is TGCGCCAGCAGCTTGGCCCTAGCGAGCAGGAATGAGCAGTTCTTC. It codes for CASSLALASRNEQFF.